This T cell receptor (beta chain) comes out of a study of T cell changes during pregnancy in multiple sclerosis (dated by TCRdb to about 2019). Background on the whole study: The study looked at changes in the T cell repertoire across pregnancy in women with multiple sclerosis.

Its CDR3 holds 14 amino acids, cysteine through phenylalanine. Of the read, only the CDR3 DNA is kept; its 42 bases are in frame from base 1. From V the trimming removes 6 bases and from J it removes 2 bases, while the gene matches leave 3 bases of the junction unaccounted for. CDR1 and CDR2 are read off the germline V gene as MNHEY and SVGAGI. Library prep was done by the immunoSEQ multiplex PCR assay. The source is immuneACCESS, and TCRdb retained only in-frame sequences with V and J called. Part of the clones is not carried over; for the studies checked, unresolved V genes explain less than half of this, and the remainder is unexplained. A total of approximately 29,000 clones appear in this sample, around 90% of them only once. Around 6.2% of the sample is held by the ten biggest clonotypes. About this clone: Its antigen remains unidentified. No much larger clone is present one base from it, and per-base qualities are unavailable.

This TCR derives from a female donor with multiple sclerosis, enrolled in a pregnancy study. The chain joins TRBV6-5 to TRBJ2-7; 11 bases in between match TRBD2. The source was CD8+ T cells from peripheral blood mononuclear cells, collected before pregnancy. The encoded CDR3 is CASSRLAGTYEQYF. The base sequence is TGTGCCAGCAGCCGACTAGCGGGGACCTACGAGCAGTACTTC.